The 3 T cell receptor beta chains below were found in one sample sequenced in a study of cytomegalovirus exposure and HLA in healthy donors. Sequencing used immunoSEQ multiplex PCR; TCRdb keeps in-frame clones, though not all of them. The profile shows 160,000 or so clones, around 85% of them singletons. Sequencing used PBMCs. The source of these receptors is a man aged 25 to 40 in good health and CMV-seropositive.

This chain uses TRBV7-8 with TRBJ1-1; D is possibly TRBD1 (5 bases). The germline gives CDR1 SGHVS, CDR2 FQNEAQ. This CDR3 spans 17 amino acids. The V and J ends lost 1 base and 5 bases respectively, with 20 bases between them. Written as DNA, the CDR3 is TGTGCCAGCAGCTTAGTATCCCCGTCAGGGAGGGAAACTGAAGCTTTCTTT. Translating gives CASSLVSPSGRETEAFF.

The rearrangement uses TRBV19 and TRBJ1-5; D gene ambiguous. Germline V gives CDR1 LNHDA, CDR2 SQIVND (reference sequence). V lost 7 bases and J 2 bases, leaving 6 bases between the germline ends. This CDR3 has 12 residues. CDR3 DNA sequence: TGTGCCAGTAATCCTGGCAATCAGCCCCAGCATTTT. Its translation: CASNPGNQPQHF. Supplemented by reference TRBV19 and TRBJ1-5, the full variable domain reads DGGITQSPKYLFRKEGQNVTLSCEQNLNHDAMYWYRQDPGQGLRLIYYSQIVNDFQKGDIAEGYSVSREKKESFPLTVTSAQKNPTAFYLCASNPGNQPQHFGDGTRLSIL.

This rearrangement joins TRBV7-9 to TRBJ2-2, with 7 bases lining up with TRBD1. The CDR3 totals 15 residues. Germline V lookup: CDR1 SEHNR, CDR2 FQNEAQ (reference sequence). The V segment lost 5 bases and the J segment 0 bases; nucleotides outside the gene matches: 3. The CDR3 here is CASSTGVANTGELFF. CDR3 bases: TGTGCCAGCAGCACAGGGGTCGCGAACACCGGGGAGCTGTTTTTT.